The next 32 T cell receptor beta chains were all read from a single sample in a study of early T cells in non-severe SARS-CoV-2 infection. TCRdb ran MiXCR on the 5' RACE reads and lists one entry per CDR3 protein. The sample yields about 70,000 distinct CDR3 sequences, roughly 15% seen once. Sample: whole blood, taken at baseline. These receptors all come from an adult who was a healthcare worker with PCR-confirmed SARS-CoV-2 infection or an uninfected control (not recorded which).

This chain connects TRBV28 to TRBJ2-1; 8 bases are a match to TRBD1. The germline gives CDR1 MDHEN, CDR2 SYDVKM. J lost 10 bases, V lost 5 bases, and 7 bases had no gene match. CDR3 length: 13 amino acids. As DNA, the CDR3 is TGTGCCAGCAGTGCGGACAGGGTAAGGGAGCAGTTCTTC. Amino acid sequence: CASSADRVREQFF.

The rearrangement links TRBV9 to TRBJ2-5, with D possibly matching TRBD2 (6 bases). The V gene's germline CDR1 is SGDLS and CDR2 YYNGEE. This CDR3 spans 14 amino acids. Trimming took 0 bases from V and 5 from J, leaving 11 bases between them. CDR3 in amino acids: CASSVGLDAETQYF. As DNA, the CDR3 is TGTGCCAGCAGCGTAGGACTAGACGCCGAGACCCAGTACTTC.

The chain uses TRBV7-2 and TRBJ2-7; TRBD2 matches at 7 bases. The germline V gene encodes CDR1 SGHTA and CDR2 FQGNSA. The CDR3 consists of 16 residues. The V gene end was trimmed by 4 bases and the J gene end by 0 bases; junction bases not matched to a gene: 9. The CDR3 DNA follows: TGTGCCAGCAGCTCGGGACTAACGGGACCCTCCTACGAGCAGTACTTC. It is translated as CASSSGLTGPSYEQYF. The full variable domain, rest sourced from reference TRBV7-2 and TRBJ2-7, is GAGVSQSPSNKVTEKGKDVELRCDPISGHTALYWYRQSLGQGLEFLIYFQGNSAPDKSGLPSDRFSAERTGGSVSTLTIQRTQQEDSAVYLCASSSGLTGPSYEQYFGPGTRLTVT.

This clonotype turned up a few times. This sequence joins TRBV24-1 and TRBJ2-5; D is unclear. The V gene's germline CDR1 is KGHDR and CDR2 SFDVKD. Trimming took 8 bases from V and 1 from J, leaving 4 bases between them. There are 11 residues in the CDR3. The CDR3 sequence is CATMSQETQYF. DNA for the CDR3: TGTGCCACCATGAGCCAAGAGACCCAGTACTTC.

The J gene is TRBJ1-1, the V gene TRBV5-1, with D uncertain. From germline, CDR1 is SGHRS and CDR2 YFSETQ. The V end was cut by 1 base, the J end by 1 base, with 8 bases between. The CDR3 covers 14 residues. CDR3 sequence: CASSLSSSNTEAFF. The CDR3 nucleotides are TGCGCCAGCAGCTTGTCCAGTTCGAACACTGAAGCTTTCTTT. The complete variable domain, with remaining parts taken from reference TRBV5-1 and TRBJ1-1, reads KAGVTQTPRYLIKTRGQQVTLSCSPISGHRSVSWYQQTPGQGLQFLFEYFSETQRNKGNFPGRFSGRQFSNSRSEMNVSTLELGDSALYLCASSLSSSNTEAFFGQGTRLTVV.

The chain has TRBV2 and TRBJ1-1; D remains ambiguous. Looked up from germline, CDR1 is SNHLY and CDR2 is FYNNEI. CDR3 size: 15 residues. V was cut by 4 bases and J by 1 base, with 13 bases left in between. The CDR3 nucleotides read TGTGCCAGCAGTGGGGGATATTCGGGGAACACTGAAGCTTTCTTT. Protein product: CASSGGYSGNTEAFF.

This clonotype has a count of ten or more. This chain uses TRBV28 with TRBJ2-1, with D possibly being TRBD1 or TRBD2 (6 bases each). The CDR3 totals 18 residues. Between the trimmed V and J ends, which lost 6 bases and 8 bases, there was a span of 29 bases. Germline V gene lookup returns CDR1 MDHEN and CDR2 SYDVKM. CDR3 bases: TGTGCCAGCAGACCTAGAGGGGGTAGAAGCCCGGGGGAACATGAGCAGTTCTTC. Its translation is CASRPRGGRSPGEHEQFF.

By proportion, this clonotype is medium-sized. The V call is TRBV28, the J call TRBJ2-7; 7 bases line up with TRBD2. Germline CDR1 MDHEN, CDR2 SYDVKM. CDR3 length: 14 amino acids. Unmatched junction bases numbered 6, after V lost 2 bases and J lost 5 bases. The CDR3, as DNA: TGTGCCAGCAGTTTACTCCGGGACTACAACGAGCAGTACTTC. Its translation: CASSLLRDYNEQYF.

This clonotype was detected many times. This rearrangement joins TRBV5-4 to TRBJ2-7; D gene unclear. The V and J ends lost 1 base and 0 bases respectively, with 14 bases between them. CDR3 length: 16 residues. Germline V gene sequence: CDR1 SGHNT, CDR2 YYREEE (reference sequence). Here the CDR3 DNA reads TGTGCCAGCAGCTTGTCCTCTAGACTGTCCTCCTACGAGCAGTACTTC. This sequence encodes CASSLSSRLSSYEQYF.

The chain uses TRBV28 and TRBJ1-1, with a possible D match to TRBD1 (6 bases). Per the germline V gene, CDR1 is MDHEN and CDR2 is SYDVKM. This CDR3 has 12 amino acids. V was pared by 4 bases and J by 11 bases, with 14 bases between. CDR3 sequence: CASSSGPGQAFF. CDR3 coding DNA: TGTGCCAGCAGTTCTGGTCCCGGACAGGCTTTCTTT. The complete variable domain, with remaining parts taken from reference TRBV28 and TRBJ1-1, reads DVKVTQSSRYLVKRTGEKVFLECVQDMDHENMFWYRQDPGLGLRLIYFSYDVKMKEKGDIPEGYSVSREKKERFSLILESASTNQTSMYLCASSSGPGQAFFGQGTRLTVV.

This clonotype was seen only a few times. This chain connects TRBV12-3 or TRBV12-4 to TRBJ2-7; 9 nucleotides align to TRBD2. The CDR3 runs 14 residues. The J segment lost 5 bases and the V segment lost 3 bases, leaving 5 bases of the junction unmatched. CDR3 protein: CASSLAGGTHEQYF. The CDR3 region has the DNA TGTGCCAGCAGTTTGGCGGGAGGGACCCACGAGCAGTACTTC.

This clonotype was counted between two and nine times. This sequence joins TRBV6-2 or TRBV6-3 and TRBJ2-2; perhaps TRBD1 as D (6 bases). Trimming removed 6 bases at V and 3 bases at J, with 14 bases between. From germline, CDR1 is MNHEY and CDR2 SVGEGT. This CDR3 region has 15 residues. The CDR3 is CASRSDRRYTGELFF. CDR3 sequence (DNA): TGTGCCAGCAGATCCGACAGGCGCTACACCGGGGAGCTGTTTTTT.

This rearrangement joins TRBV29-1 to TRBJ1-1; D gene unclear. V lost 7 bases and J 5 bases, leaving 11 bases between the germline ends. The CDR3 loop spans 11 amino acids. CDR1 is SQVTM, CDR2 ANQGSEA, per germline. The CDR3, as DNA: TGCAGCGCCTGGACTGAGACTGAAGCTTTCTTT. It encodes CSAWTETEAFF.

This clonotype was found a few times. The chain links TRBV28 to TRBJ2-5; D call uncertain. V was shortened by 3 bases and J by 1 base, with 9 bases between the two germline ends. Germline CDR1 reads MDHEN; CDR2 reads SYDVKM. The CDR3 sequence is 14 residues long. The CDR3 loop is CASSFAETQETQYF. Written as DNA, the CDR3 is TGTGCCAGCAGTTTCGCGGAGACCCAAGAGACCCAGTACTTC. Variable domain in full (rest from reference TRBV28 and TRBJ2-5): DVKVTQSSRYLVKRTGEKVFLECVQDMDHENMFWYRQDPGLGLRLIYFSYDVKMKEKGDIPEGYSVSREKKERFSLILESASTNQTSMYLCASSFAETQETQYFGPGTRLLVL.

This chain uses TRBV10-3 with TRBJ2-7, with D perhaps TRBD1 (6 bases). The CDR3 extends over 14 amino acids. Trimming stripped 8 bases from V and 0 bases from J, with 14 bases between. Germline CDR1 reads ENHRY; CDR2 reads SYGVKD. Here the CDR3 DNA reads TGTGCCATCGACGAAACAGGGAGCTCCTACGAGCAGTACTTC. It codes for CAIDETGSSYEQYF.

The J gene is TRBJ2-7, the V gene TRBV3-1, with TRBD1 identical over 7 bases. Per germline, CDR1 LGHDT and CDR2 YNNKEL (reference sequence). This CDR3 has 14 amino acids. J gave up 6 bases and V 0 bases, and 5 bases lay outside the gene matches. The CDR3: CASSQDRQGGEQYF. The CDR3 region has the DNA TGTGCCAGCAGCCAAGATCGACAGGGTGGCGAGCAGTACTTC.

Only a few counts were recorded for this clonotype. This sequence joins TRBV28 and TRBJ2-3, with D hard to call. The germline CDR1 and CDR2 sequences are MDHEN and SYDVKM. This CDR3 region has 13 residues. Trimming took 2 bases from V and 2 from J, leaving 5 bases between them. In nucleotides, the CDR3 is TGTGCCAGCAGTTTAGGCTTCACAGATACGCAGTATTTT. As protein: CASSLGFTDTQYF.

Only a few counts were recorded for this clonotype. The genes are TRBV4-2 and TRBJ2-5; D tentatively reads TRBD1 or TRBD2 (5 bases each). There are 16 residues in the CDR3. The V end was cut by 4 bases, the J end by 3 bases, with 18 bases between. Germline assignment: CDR1 LGHNA and CDR2 YNFKEQ. The CDR3 loop reads CASSPGAMRLEETQYF. CDR3 nucleotides: TGTGCCAGCAGCCCCGGGGCCATGAGACTGGAAGAGACCCAGTACTTC.

V is TRBV2 and J is TRBJ1-5; 10 bases are shared with TRBD1. This CDR3 contains 14 residues. The V gene's germline CDR1 is SNHLY and CDR2 FYNNEI. J gave up 7 bases and V 4 bases, and 4 bases lay outside the gene matches. CDR3 residues: CASSATGGLQPQHF. The CDR3 bases are TGTGCCAGCAGTGCGACAGGGGGCTTGCAGCCCCAGCATTTT.

The chain employs TRBV20-1 and TRBJ2-3; no definite D call. V was trimmed by 5 bases and J by 1 base, leaving 13 bases between them. This CDR3 comprises 14 residues. CDR1 and CDR2 (germline): DFQATT, SNEGSKA (reference sequence). The CDR3 DNA is TGCAGTGCTCTGGGCAGCATCGGCACAGATACGCAGTATTTT. Translation: CSALGSIGTDTQYF.

Many counts were recorded for this clonotype. The chain links TRBV11-2 to TRBJ1-2, with a weak D call TRBD1 (5 bases). The CDR3 has 15 amino acids. V shed 4 bases and J shed 2 bases, with 14 bases lying between them. Germline loops: CDR1 SGHAT, CDR2 FQNNGV. The chain's CDR3 is CASSSPRTPNYGYTF. The CDR3 DNA reads TGTGCCAGCAGCTCCCCCCGGACACCGAACTATGGCTACACCTTC.

The gene calls are TRBV3-1 and TRBJ2-7; TRBD2 aligns across 9 bases. After removal of 4 bases from V and 9 bases from J, the junction contained 13 bases not matched to a gene. Germline V CDR1 and CDR2: LGHDT, YNNKEL (reference sequence). CDR3 length: 15 amino acids. The CDR3 loop reads CASSRSGSPTGWQYF. CDR3 coding DNA: TGTGCCAGCAGCCGTAGCGGGAGTCCAACCGGTTGGCAGTACTTC.

This clonotype was detected only a few times. The CDR3 DNA is TGTGCCAGCTCACCGACGGACAGGACTCGAACCTACGAGCAGTACTTC. Protein product: CASSPTDRTRTYEQYF. The chain has TRBV18 and TRBJ2-7; 7 bases map to TRBD1. The CDR3 spans 16 residues. V was clipped by 3 bases and J by 2 bases; unmatched bases: 10. CDR1 KGHSH and CDR2 LQKENI come from the germline V gene.

The rearrangement joins TRBV18 to TRBJ1-2, with D perhaps matching TRBD1 (5 bases). Germline CDR1 reads KGHSH; CDR2 reads LQKENI. V gave up 5 bases and J gave up 2 bases, with 18 bases separating them. This CDR3 is built from 16 residues. In DNA form, the CDR3 reads TGTGCCAGCTCATCAAATCCGGGACGGGTAAACTATGGCTACACCTTC. Its translation: CASSSNPGRVNYGYTF.

The chain is built from TRBV20-1 and TRBJ2-7, with TRBD1 matching 8 bases. Germline CDR1 DFQATT, CDR2 SNEGSKA (reference sequence). Unmatched junction bases numbered 7, after V lost 0 bases and J lost 3 bases. The CDR3 length is 15 residues. The chain's CDR3 is CSARDRTGRNYEQYF. CDR3 DNA: TGCAGTGCTAGAGATCGGACAGGGCGTAACTACGAGCAGTACTTC.

The J gene is TRBJ2-2, the V gene TRBV7-6; 8 bases line up with TRBD2. Trimming at V came to 8 bases and at J to 7 bases, leaving 12 bases not matched to a gene. Germline lookup yields CDR1 SGHVS and CDR2 FNYEAQ. This CDR3 is built from 15 residues. The CDR3 region has the DNA TGTGCCAGCTCTCCAGCGGGAGCAGGAATCGGGGAGCTGTTTTTT. This translates into CASSPAGAGIGELFF.

This clonotype was detected only a few times. The chain employs TRBV4-2 and TRBJ2-4, with 7 positions matching TRBD1. Trimming at V came to 3 bases and at J to 0 bases, leaving 5 bases not matched to a gene. CDR1 LGHNA and CDR2 YNFKEQ come from the germline V gene. CDR3 length equals 16 residues. The chain's CDR3 is CASSQGDRIAKNIQYF. DNA for the CDR3: TGTGCCAGCAGCCAGGGGGACAGAATAGCCAAAAACATTCAGTACTTC.

This chain connects TRBV27 to TRBJ1-5; D gene uncertain. Germline-derived CDR1 and CDR2 are MNHEY and SMNVEV (reference sequence). There are 15 residues in the CDR3. Trimming shortened V by 2 bases and J by 2 bases, and 10 bases separated the two germline ends. CDR3 DNA: TGTGCCAGCAGTTTAGGAAGATTGGGCAATCAGCCCCAGCATTTT. Translating gives CASSLGRLGNQPQHF.

This clonotype came up many times. This chain joins TRBV27 and TRBJ1-5; the D gene is possibly TRBD1 (5 bases). Germline CDR1 is MNHEY and CDR2 is SMNVEV (reference sequence). This CDR3 comprises 16 residues. V was trimmed by 9 bases and J by 0 bases, leaving 18 bases between them. The CDR3, as DNA: TGTGCCAGTAAACCCCTCCGGGGCGATAGCAATCAGCCCCAGCATTTT. This gives the protein CASKPLRGDSNQPQHF.

This rearrangement joins TRBV19 to TRBJ2-2; TRBD2 matches 11 bases. The germline V gene encodes CDR1 LNHDA and CDR2 SQIVND (reference sequence). The CDR3 is 16 amino acids. In nucleotides, the CDR3 is TGTGCGACCAACCGACTAGCGGGAACGAACACCGGGGAGCTGTTTTTT. Protein product: CATNRLAGTNTGELFF.

The sample holds a few counts of this clonotype. The rearrangement joins TRBV7-9 to TRBJ1-1, with a tentative D call TRBD1 (5 bases). Trimming took off 2 bases at V and 6 bases at J, with 13 bases between the two ends. Germline V gene sequence: CDR1 SEHNR, CDR2 FQNEAQ (reference sequence). This CDR3 spans 14 amino acids. The CDR3 here is CASSLIIGTAEAFF. The CDR3 DNA reads TGTGCCAGCAGCTTAATCATCGGGACCGCTGAAGCTTTCTTT.

This clonotype was observed many times. The V call is TRBV12-3 or TRBV12-4, the J call TRBJ2-7; unclear D gene. The CDR3 covers 12 residues. V was clipped by 4 bases and J by 1 base, with 5 bases between them. DNA of the CDR3: TGTGCCAGCAGTTCCGTGTCCTACGAGCAGTACTTC. As protein: CASSSVSYEQYF.